The clone carrying this T cell receptor (beta chain) was recorded only once. The antigen remains unidentified. Next came a second PCR, run for about 7 to 12 cycles, which used a sample-barcoded 5' primer along with a J-beta primer mix. The template-switch adaptor, which had 12 random nucleotides, put a tag on each cDNA molecule. From the 5' RACE reads, TCRdb called clonotypes with MiXCR, one entry per CDR3 protein. The table records some 1 million distinct CDR3 sequences, around 43% of them present only once. Every participating donor contributed 8 to 10 milliliters of peripheral blood through a draw. No fewer than 6 million PBMCs went into each sample. V lost 5 bases and J 3 bases, leaving 16 bases between the germline ends. Looked up from germline, CDR1 is LNHDA and CDR2 is SQIVND (reference sequence). The CDR3 extends over 15 amino acids. The data originate from a study of blood T cells in healthy people across ages.

Study-level results: The study found more naive CD4+ cells and higher diversity in long-lived than aged donors.

The TCR originated in an older woman in good health. V is TRBV19 and J is TRBJ1-2; D is ambiguous. The specimen sequenced was blood. This CDR3 reads CASSEWSGHYYGYTF. CDR3 nucleotides: TGTGCCAGTAGTGAGTGGTCTGGCCACTACTATGGCTACACCTTC.